These T cell receptor beta chains were read from a single sample in a study of CD8 T cells in ankylosing spondylitis. TCRdb reprocessed the 5' RACE reads with MiXCR, giving one entry per CDR3 protein. The sample has around 490,000 distinct CDR3 sequences; approximately 5% are singletons. The sample consisted of blood, either unsorted or a sorted T cell fraction (not recorded which). The source is a male donor with ankylosing spondylitis. CDR3s include the opening cysteine and the closing phenylalanine or tryptophan. D genes are given only for firm matches. Expanded clones are given a class, and other clones once, few, many or no size at all.

j_gene,v_gene,d_gene,abundance,CDR3aa,CDR3nt
TRBJ2-7,TRBV5-1,TRBD1,many,CASSFHGTDPYEQYF,TGCGCCAGCAGCTTCCACGGGACAGATCCCTACGAGCAGTACTTC
TRBJ1-4,TRBV10-3,TRBD1,many,CATNRGRGEKLFF,TGTGCCACTAACAGGGGGAGGGGTGAAAAACTGTTTTTT
TRBJ1-3,TRBV4-3,TRBD1,many,CASSHSQGVELENTIYF,TGCGCCAGCAGCCACTCCCAGGGGGTCGAGTTGGAAAACACCATATATTTT
TRBJ2-3,TRBV7-2,-,many,CASSLEAATDTQYF,TGTGCCAGCAGCTTAGAAGCCGCCACAGATACGCAGTATTTT
TRBJ2-3,TRBV27,TRBD2,few,CASSLYGSGGAFVADTQYF,TGTGCCAGCAGTTTATACGGTAGCGGGGGGGCCTTTGTGGCAGATACGCAGTATTTT
TRBJ2-3,TRBV20-1,TRBD2,-,CSAAGVYTQYF,TGCAGTGCGGCGGGGGTTTATACGCAGTATTTT
TRBJ1-5,TRBV20-1,-,many,CSARGVGLSNQPQHF,TGCAGTGCTAGAGGCGTGGGACTTAGCAATCAGCCCCAGCATTTT
TRBJ2-2,TRBV20-1,TRBD2,many,CSATLAAGELFF,TGCAGTGCCACCCTAGCGGCCGGGGAGCTGTTTTTT
TRBJ2-7,TRBV28,-,many,CASSFGQQYFSYEQYF,TGTGCCAGCAGTTTTGGCCAACAATACTTCTCCTACGAGCAGTACTTC
TRBJ2-1,TRBV12-3/TRBV12-4,-,many,CASSLLSLWVF,TGTGCCAGCAGTCTGCTGAGCCTATGGGTCTTC
TRBJ2-3,TRBV6-1,-,many,CASSEPGSTDTQYF,TGTGCCAGCAGTGAACCAGGCTCCACAGATACGCAGTATTTT
TRBJ2-7,TRBV29-1,-,many,CSVLKTTRGEQYF,TGCAGCGTTTTAAAGACGACCCGGGGGGAGCAGTACTTC
TRBJ2-5,TRBV25-1,TRBD1,few,CASSELGTVGKETQYF,TGTGCCAGCAGTGAATTGGGGACAGTGGGGAAAGAGACCCAGTACTTC
TRBJ1-1,TRBV4-2,-,many,CASSQEAAPREAFF,TGTGCCAGCAGCCAAGAGGCAGCTCCACGTGAAGCTTTCTTT
TRBJ1-1,TRBV6-1,TRBD1,many,CASRQGVVEAFF,TGTGCCAGCCGACAGGGGGTGGTTGAAGCTTTCTTT
TRBJ1-2,TRBV3-1,TRBD1,many,CASSQGRGQAYGYTF,TGTGCCAGCAGCCAAGGCAGGGGGCAAGCCTATGGCTACACCTTC
TRBJ1-2,TRBV7-9,TRBD1,many,CASSAGTGDYGYTF,TGTGCCAGCAGCGCGGGGACAGGGGACTATGGCTACACCTTC
TRBJ2-5,TRBV10-3,TRBD1,many,CAISEQGKQETQYF,TGTGCCATCAGTGAACAGGGGAAGCAAGAGACCCAGTACTTC
TRBJ2-2,TRBV12-3/TRBV12-4,TRBD1,many,CASTEGQGSTGELFF,TGTGCCAGCACCGAGGGACAGGGATCGACCGGGGAGCTGTTTTTT
TRBJ1-3,TRBV9,-,many,CASSQPQGGFSGNTIYF,TGTGCCAGCAGCCAGCCCCAAGGGGGGTTCTCTGGAAACACCATATATTTT
TRBJ2-1,TRBV7-2,-,many,CASSSTSGTASYNEQFF,TGTGCCAGCAGCTCGACTTCCGGGACCGCCTCCTACAATGAGCAGTTCTTC
TRBJ2-7,TRBV7-8,-,many,CASSPFAPSRSSYEQYF,TGTGCCAGCAGCCCTTTTGCCCCCAGTCGATCGTCCTACGAGCAGTACTTC
TRBJ2-3,TRBV20-1,TRBD2,many,CSAIREGRTDTQYF,TGCAGTGCTATCAGGGAGGGAAGAACAGATACGCAGTATTTT
TRBJ2-1,TRBV7-9,-,many,CASSLARGTRSYNEQFF,TGTGCCAGCAGCTTAGCGAGGGGAACCCGCTCCTACAATGAGCAGTTCTTC
TRBJ2-2,TRBV9,-,-,CASSVVWNAMTGELFF,TGTGCCAGCAGCGTAGTATGGAACGCCATGACCGGGGAGCTGTTTTTT
TRBJ1-1,TRBV5-1,-,many,CASSLLTGPNTEAFF,TGCGCCAGCAGCCTACTGACAGGACCGAACACTGAAGCTTTCTTT
TRBJ1-5,TRBV6-2/TRBV6-3,-,many,CASGHRTGGGQPQHF,TGTGCCAGCGGACATAGGACGGGGGGTGGTCAGCCCCAGCATTTT
TRBJ1-5,TRBV20-1,TRBD1,many,CSANPGGAYSNQPQHF,TGCAGTGCCAACCCAGGGGGTGCCTATAGCAATCAGCCCCAGCATTTT
TRBJ2-7,TRBV7-8,-,-,CASSPRDEYEQYF,TGTGCCAGCAGCCCGCGGGACGAATACGAGCAGTACTTC
TRBJ2-1,TRBV29-1,-,many,CSVTEGQAIYNEQFF,TGCAGCGTAACCGAGGGGCAGGCGATATACAATGAGCAGTTCTTC
TRBJ2-3,TRBV20-1,TRBD2,few,CSASRGGPLTDTQYF,TGCAGTGCTAGTCGGGGGGGACCTCTCACAGATACGCAGTATTTT
TRBJ1-2,TRBV5-1,TRBD1,many,CASSGTGAPNYGYTF,TGCGCCAGCTCCGGGACAGGGGCGCCTAACTATGGCTACACCTTC
TRBJ2-4,TRBV5-1,-,many,CASSLARTGTKCF,TGCGCCAGCAGCTTGGCCCGGACCGGGACAAAGTGCTTC